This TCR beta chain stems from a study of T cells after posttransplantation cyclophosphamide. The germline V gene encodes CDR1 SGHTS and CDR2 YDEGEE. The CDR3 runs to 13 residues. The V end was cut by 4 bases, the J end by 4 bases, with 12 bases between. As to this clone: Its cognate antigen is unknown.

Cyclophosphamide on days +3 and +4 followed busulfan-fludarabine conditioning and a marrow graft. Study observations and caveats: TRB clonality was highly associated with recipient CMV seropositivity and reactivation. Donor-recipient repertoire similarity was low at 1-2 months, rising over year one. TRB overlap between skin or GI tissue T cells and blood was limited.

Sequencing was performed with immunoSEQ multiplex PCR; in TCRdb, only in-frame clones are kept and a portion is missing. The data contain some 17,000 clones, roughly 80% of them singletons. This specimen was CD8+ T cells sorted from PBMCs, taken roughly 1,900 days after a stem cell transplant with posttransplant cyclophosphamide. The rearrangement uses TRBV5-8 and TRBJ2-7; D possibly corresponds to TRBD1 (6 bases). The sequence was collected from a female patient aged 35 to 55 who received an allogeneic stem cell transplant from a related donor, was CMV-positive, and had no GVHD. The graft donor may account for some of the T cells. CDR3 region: CASSPGTPYEQYF. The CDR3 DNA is TGTGCCAGCAGCCCTGGGACACCATACGAGCAGTACTTC. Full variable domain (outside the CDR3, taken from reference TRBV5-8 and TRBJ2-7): EAGVTQSPTHLIKTRGQQATLRCSPISGHTSVYWYQQALGLGLQFLLWYDEGEERNRGNFPPRFSGRQFPNYSSELNVNALELEDSALYLCASSPGTPYEQYFGPGTRLTVT.